The 28 T cell receptor beta chains in this list originate from one sample, sequenced in a study of blood T cell repertoires in COVID-19. Some clones are missing from TCRdb's copy, which holds only in-frame ones; the method was immunoSEQ multiplex PCR. The sample carries about 480,000 clones, over 75% recorded once. Sequencing was done on a sample of PBMCs or T cells enriched from blood (not recorded which). The receptors come from a woman between 40 and 50 years old who had recovered from COVID-19.

This clone occurred once. The gene calls are TRBV6-5 and TRBJ2-7; D may be TRBD1 (5 bases). Germline CDR1 is MNHEY and CDR2 is SVGAGI. With 6 bases removed from V and 3 bases from J, the gap between germline ends came to 12 bases. The CDR3 is made up of 13 amino acids. CDR3 sequence (DNA): TGTGCCAGCAGACCAGCAGGGTTCTACGAGCAGTACTTC. The encoded protein is CASRPAGFYEQYF.

The chain has TRBV25-1 and TRBJ1-2; TRBD1 matches 8 bases. The CDR3 runs to 15 residues. Looked up from germline, CDR1 is MGHDK and CDR2 is SYGVNS. V lost 1 base and J lost 2; bases outside the gene matches: 3. The CDR3 DNA sequence: TGTGCCAGCAGTGAATGGGCAGGGGGCAACTATGGCTACACCTTC. Its protein is CASSEWAGGNYGYTF.

This chain uses TRBV15 with TRBJ2-7; D uncertain. With 4 bases removed from V and 2 bases from J, the gap between germline ends came to 9 bases. The CDR3 spans 13 residues. Germline V CDR1 and CDR2: LNHNV, YYDKDF (reference sequence). CDR3 DNA: TGTGCCACCAGCAACCGTGAGACCTACGAGCAGTACTTC. It yields the protein CATSNRETYEQYF.

This chain connects TRBV18 to TRBJ1-3, with D possibly matching TRBD1 (6 bases). Trimming removed 2 bases at V and 0 bases at J, with 14 bases between. There are 17 residues in the CDR3. Germline values: CDR1 KGHSH, CDR2 LQKENI. DNA for the CDR3: TGTGCCAGCTCACCAAGAGGGGGAGACACCTCTGGAAACACCATATATTTT. Encoded protein: CASSPRGGDTSGNTIYF.

The J gene is TRBJ2-6, the V gene TRBV7-6, with 9 bases that match TRBD2. Trimming cost V 5 bases and J 1 base; bases outside gene matches: 12. Germline V gene sequence: CDR1 SGHVS, CDR2 FNYEAQ. This CDR3 region has 19 residues. CDR3 DNA: TGTGCCAGCAGCCATGGGGGGCCTAGCGGGATGTCTGGGGCCAACGTCCTGACTTTC. Its protein is CASSHGGPSGMSGANVLTF.

The chain uses TRBV6-1 and TRBJ2-7, with 12 bases fitting TRBD1. Per the germline V gene, CDR1 is MNHNS and CDR2 is SASEGT. The trim removed 2 bases at V and 4 bases at J, leaving 6 bases unmatched. The CDR3 is 16 residues long. In DNA, the CDR3 is TGTGCCAGCAGTGAACCGGGGGACAGGGGGCCGTACGAGCAGTACTTC. This gives the protein CASSEPGDRGPYEQYF.

This chain uses TRBV6-5 with TRBJ1-2, with TRBD1 as a possible D gene (5 bases). V gave up 6 bases and J gave up 0 bases, with 14 bases separating them. The germline CDR1 and CDR2 sequences are MNHEY and SVGAGI. The CDR3 length is 15 residues. The CDR3, as DNA: TGTGCCAGCAGCCCGACGGGGGGGTCTAACTATGGCTACACCTTC. Translated, it gives CASSPTGGSNYGYTF.

This clone was found once. The chain has TRBV6-2 or TRBV6-3 and TRBJ2-7; D call uncertain. The V and J ends lost 5 bases and 3 bases respectively, with 8 bases between them. The germline V gene encodes CDR1 MNHEY and CDR2 SVGEGT. The CDR3 consists of 12 residues. The CDR3 nucleotides read TGTGCCAGCAGTCGGCCGGGCTACGAGCAGTACTTC. Encoded protein: CASSRPGYEQYF.

The chain is built from TRBV10-3 and TRBJ1-1; 11 nucleotides line up with TRBD1. Unmatched junction bases numbered 7, after V lost 5 bases and J lost 5 bases. This CDR3 has 15 residues. Germline V gives CDR1 ENHRY, CDR2 SYGVKD. Written as DNA, the CDR3 is TGTGCCATCAGTCAGCCGGGACAGGGGGGGACTGAAGCTTTCTTT. This gives the protein CAISQPGQGGTEAFF.

The rearrangement uses TRBV5-5 and TRBJ2-7; 11 nucleotides match TRBD1. CDR1 and CDR2 from the germline V gene are SGHKS and YYEKEE (reference sequence). The J segment lost 5 bases and the V segment lost 4 bases, leaving 11 bases of the junction unmatched. There are 16 residues in the CDR3. CDR3 residues: CASSHEPGQGDHEQYF. The CDR3 DNA reads as TGTGCCAGCAGCCACGAACCGGGACAGGGGGACCACGAGCAGTACTTC.

This chain joins TRBV19 and TRBJ2-7; 10 bases are a match to TRBD1. CDR3 length equals 17 residues. Trimming cost V 5 bases and J 4 bases; bases outside gene matches: 14. Germline V gives CDR1 LNHDA, CDR2 SQIVND (reference sequence). The DNA of the CDR3 is TGTGCCAGTAGTCCTCACCCCGGGACAGGGGAATGGTACGAGCAGTACTTC. Encoded protein: CASSPHPGTGEWYEQYF.

This clone was observed once. Other DNA sequences within the sample encode an identical CDR3. The chain uses TRBV27 and TRBJ1-5; no clear D gene. V lost 3 bases and J lost 4, with 7 bases in between. Germline V gene data show CDR1 as MNHEY and CDR2 as SMNVEV (reference sequence). CDR3 length: 13 residues. CDR3 amino acids: CASSFRGNQPQHF. The DNA for the CDR3 is TGTGCCAGCAGTTTTCGGGGAAATCAGCCCCAGCATTTT.

The chain recombines TRBV5-1 with TRBJ1-1; D gene ambiguous. The CDR3 extends over 15 amino acids. Between the trimmed V and J ends, which lost 2 bases and 1 base, there was a span of 12 bases. CDR1 is SGHRS, CDR2 YFSETQ, per germline. This chain's CDR3 is CASSFMGRQNTEAFF. CDR3 DNA: TGCGCCAGCAGCTTCATGGGGAGGCAGAACACTGAAGCTTTCTTT. The full variable domain, with the rest looked up from reference TRBV5-1 and TRBJ1-1, is KAGVTQTPRYLIKTRGQQVTLSCSPISGHRSVSWYQQTPGQGLQFLFEYFSETQRNKGNFPGRFSGRQFSNSRSEMNVSTLELGDSALYLCASSFMGRQNTEAFFGQGTRLTVV.

The chain combines TRBV19 with TRBJ1-3; D possibly corresponds to TRBD1 (5 bases). CDR1 LNHDA and CDR2 SQIVND come from the germline V gene (reference sequence). V shed 3 bases and J shed 0 bases, with 12 bases lying between them. CDR3 length equals 16 residues. The CDR3 reads CASSITGGFSGNTIYF. CDR3 DNA sequence: TGTGCCAGTAGTATCACAGGCGGTTTCTCTGGAAACACCATATATTTT.

This chain connects TRBV5-1 to TRBJ2-7; D remains unclear. CDR1 is SGHRS, CDR2 YFSETQ, per germline. The CDR3 has 15 residues. V gave up 0 bases and J gave up 2 bases, with 12 bases separating them. Here the CDR3 reads CASSLEAGETYEQYF. As DNA, the CDR3 is TGCGCCAGCAGCTTGGAGGCAGGTGAAACCTACGAGCAGTACTTC. Drawing the rest from reference TRBV5-1 and TRBJ2-7, the complete variable domain is KAGVTQTPRYLIKTRGQQVTLSCSPISGHRSVSWYQQTPGQGLQFLFEYFSETQRNKGNFPGRFSGRQFSNSRSEMNVSTLELGDSALYLCASSLEAGETYEQYFGPGTRLTVT.

V is TRBV5-8 and J is TRBJ1-2; TRBD1 matches at 9 bases. J lost 8 bases, V lost 0 bases, and 8 bases had no gene match. Germline V gene data show CDR1 as SGHTS and CDR2 as YDEGEE. The CDR3 covers 15 residues. CDR3 DNA: TGTGCCAGCAGCTTGGAGCGGGACAGGGAGGGCGGCTACACCTTC. Amino acid sequence: CASSLERDREGGYTF.

The chain carries TRBV20-1 and TRBJ2-5; the match to TRBD2 covers 9 bases. V lost 3 bases, J lost 2 bases, and 4 bases stayed unmatched. CDR3 length: 14 amino acids. Germline V CDR1 and CDR2: DFQATT, SNEGSKA (reference sequence). CDR3 loop: CSASRLAGQETQYF. Here the CDR3 DNA reads TGCAGTGCTAGTCGGCTAGCGGGACAAGAGACCCAGTACTTC.

V gene TRBV3-1 (or the pseudogene TRBV3-2) combines with J gene TRBJ2-1; the match to TRBD2 covers 11 bases. The germline CDR1 and CDR2 sequences are LGHDT and YNNKEL (reference sequence). With V trimmed by 1 base and J by 10 bases, 9 bases remained unmatched. The CDR3 covers 16 residues. The CDR3 DNA reads TGTGCCAGCAGCCAAGGAACTAGCGGGAGATTGGGCGAGCAGTTCTTC. Its protein is CASSQGTSGRLGEQFF.

This clone was recorded a few times. The chain employs TRBV4-3 and TRBJ1-1; D remains ambiguous. There are 15 residues in the CDR3. The germline V and J ends were trimmed by 1 base and 1 base, with 10 bases remaining between them. CDR1 LGHNA and CDR2 YSLEER come from the germline V gene. The CDR3 DNA reads TGCGCCAGCAGCCAAGCCCTGGGCTGGAACACTGAAGCTTTCTTT. Its protein product is CASSQALGWNTEAFF.

This chain links TRBV19 with TRBJ1-4; D not resolved. This CDR3 has 12 amino acids. Per germline, CDR1 LNHDA and CDR2 SQIVND (reference sequence). V lost 1 base and J 8 bases, leaving 5 bases between the germline ends. The CDR3 nucleotides read TGTGCCAGTAGTATAGGCAGGGAAAAACTGTTTTTT. This codes for CASSIGREKLFF.

The V gene is TRBV7-2, the J gene TRBJ2-3; 10 bases fit TRBD1. Unmatched junction bases numbered 3, after V lost 1 base and J lost 5 bases. The length of the CDR3 is 15 residues. The V gene's germline CDR1 is SGHTA and CDR2 FQGNSA. The CDR3 sequence: CASSLDGTGEDTQYF. In DNA, the CDR3 is TGTGCCAGCAGCTTAGACGGGACAGGGGAAGATACGCAGTATTTT.

The chain uses TRBV7-8 and TRBJ1-1, with 7 positions matching TRBD1. Looked up from germline, CDR1 is SGHVS and CDR2 is FQNEAQ. With 0 bases clipped from V and 6 bases from J, the junction kept 13 bases outside the gene matches. The CDR3 runs to 17 residues. The CDR3 here is CASSLAPGTDAGAEAFF. CDR3 DNA: TGTGCCAGCAGCTTAGCGCCCGGGACAGACGCTGGAGCTGAAGCTTTCTTT.

The chain is built from TRBV3-1 (or the pseudogene TRBV3-2) and TRBJ2-2; possibly TRBD2 for D (6 bases). The CDR3 totals 16 residues. V was cut by 4 bases and J by 5 bases, with 17 bases left in between. Germline CDR1 is LGHDT and CDR2 is YNNKEL (reference sequence). DNA for the CDR3: TGTGCCAGCAGCCCCCTGGGACTGCCGAGGACCGGGGAGCTGTTTTTT. Translated: CASSPLGLPRTGELFF.

Comments on this clone: The sample holds other DNA sequences that translate to the same CDR3. The genes are TRBV18 and TRBJ1-1; TRBD1 agrees at 10 bases. The CDR3 extends over 14 amino acids. Per germline, CDR1 KGHSH and CDR2 LQKENI. The V gene end was trimmed by 3 bases and the J gene end by 3 bases; junction bases not matched to a gene: 1. CDR3 sequence (DNA): TGTGCCAGCTCACCCGGGACAGGGGACACTGAAGCTTTCTTT. As protein: CASSPGTGDTEAFF.

This clone has a single count. Other DNA sequences in the sample encode the same CDR3. The chain joins TRBV6-5 to TRBJ1-3; no definite D call. The V end was cut by 3 bases, the J end by 1 base, with 7 bases between. CDR3 length: 14 amino acids. The germline CDR1 and CDR2 sequences are MNHEY and SVGAGI. In DNA, the CDR3 is TGTGCCAGCAGTTATTCGGTTTCTGGAAACACCATATATTTT. Its translation is CASSYSVSGNTIYF.

V is TRBV7-9 and J is TRBJ2-4, with 9 bases fitting TRBD1. Per germline, CDR1 SEHNR and CDR2 FQNEAQ (reference sequence). The junction had 14 bases not matched to a gene; V was cut back by 5 bases and J by 0 bases. The CDR3 sequence is 19 residues long. The CDR3 is CASSQGGTGGRLAKNIQYF. CDR3 sequence (DNA): TGTGCCAGCAGCCAGGGGGGCACAGGGGGCCGACTAGCCAAAAACATTCAGTACTTC.

The CDR3 region has the DNA TGTGCCAGCAGTGAAGCAAGGGGGCTAGGCTATGGCTACACCTTC. Protein product: CASSEARGLGYGYTF. The V call is TRBV6-1, the J call TRBJ1-2; 7 bases agree with TRBD1. Trimming at V came to 0 bases and at J to 4 bases, leaving 5 bases not matched to a gene. Germline V lookup: CDR1 MNHNS, CDR2 SASEGT. This CDR3 is 15 amino acids long.

The CDR3 loop is CASSQVGQGAHNEQFF. The CDR3 DNA reads as TGCGCCAGCAGCCAGGTCGGACAGGGGGCTCACAATGAGCAGTTCTTC. This chain links TRBV4-3 with TRBJ2-1; 11 positions match TRBD1. The CDR3 length is 16 residues. Germline CDR1 LGHNA, CDR2 YSLEER. J was trimmed by 5 bases and V by 3 bases; bases with no gene match: 6.